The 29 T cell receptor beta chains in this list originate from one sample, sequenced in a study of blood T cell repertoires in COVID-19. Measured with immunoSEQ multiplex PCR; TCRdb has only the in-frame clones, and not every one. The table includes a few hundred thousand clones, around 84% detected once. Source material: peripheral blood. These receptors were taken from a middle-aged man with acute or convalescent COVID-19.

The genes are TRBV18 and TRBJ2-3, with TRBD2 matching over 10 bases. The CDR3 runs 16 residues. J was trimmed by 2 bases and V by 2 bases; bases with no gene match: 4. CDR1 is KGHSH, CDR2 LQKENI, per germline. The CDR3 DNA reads TGTGCCAGCTCACCAGTAGCGGGGGGCTCCACAGATACGCAGTATTTT. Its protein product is CASSPVAGGSTDTQYF.

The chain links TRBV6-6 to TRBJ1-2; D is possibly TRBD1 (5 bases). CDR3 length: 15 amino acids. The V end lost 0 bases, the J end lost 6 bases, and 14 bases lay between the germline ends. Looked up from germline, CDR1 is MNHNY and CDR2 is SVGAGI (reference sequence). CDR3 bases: TGTGCCAGCAGTTACTCGCACAGGATAAACCATGGCTACACCTTC. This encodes CASSYSHRINHGYTF.

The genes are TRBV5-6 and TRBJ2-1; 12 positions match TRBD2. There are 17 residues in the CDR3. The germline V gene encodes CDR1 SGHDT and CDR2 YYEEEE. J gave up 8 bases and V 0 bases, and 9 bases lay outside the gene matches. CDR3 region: CASSLVYGLAGSDEQFF. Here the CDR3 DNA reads TGTGCCAGCAGCTTGGTATATGGACTAGCGGGGTCGGATGAGCAGTTCTTC.

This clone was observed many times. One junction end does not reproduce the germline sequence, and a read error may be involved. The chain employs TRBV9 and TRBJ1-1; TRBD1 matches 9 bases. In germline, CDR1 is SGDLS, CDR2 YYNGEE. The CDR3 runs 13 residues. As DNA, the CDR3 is TGTGCCAGCAGGGGGACAGGGAACCCTGAAGCTTTCTTT. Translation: CASRGTGNPEAFF.

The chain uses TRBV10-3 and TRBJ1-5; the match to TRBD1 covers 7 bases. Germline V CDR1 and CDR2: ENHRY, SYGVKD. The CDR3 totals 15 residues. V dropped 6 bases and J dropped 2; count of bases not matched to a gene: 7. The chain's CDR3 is CAIRAGTEGNQPQHF. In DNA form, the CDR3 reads TGTGCCATCAGGGCCGGGACAGAGGGCAATCAGCCCCAGCATTTT.

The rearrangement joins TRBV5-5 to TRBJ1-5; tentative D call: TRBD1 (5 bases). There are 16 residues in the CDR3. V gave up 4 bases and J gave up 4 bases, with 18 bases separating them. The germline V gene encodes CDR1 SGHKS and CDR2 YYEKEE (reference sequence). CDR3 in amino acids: CASSPFASGQNQPQHF. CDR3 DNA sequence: TGTGCCAGCAGCCCCTTCGCATCTGGACAAAATCAGCCCCAGCATTTT.

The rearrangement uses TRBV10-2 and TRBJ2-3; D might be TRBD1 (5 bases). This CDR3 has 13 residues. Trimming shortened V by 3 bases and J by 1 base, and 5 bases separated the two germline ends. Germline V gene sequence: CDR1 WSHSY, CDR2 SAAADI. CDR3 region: CASSEQGTDTQYF. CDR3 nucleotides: TGCGCCAGCAGTGAACAGGGCACAGATACGCAGTATTTT.

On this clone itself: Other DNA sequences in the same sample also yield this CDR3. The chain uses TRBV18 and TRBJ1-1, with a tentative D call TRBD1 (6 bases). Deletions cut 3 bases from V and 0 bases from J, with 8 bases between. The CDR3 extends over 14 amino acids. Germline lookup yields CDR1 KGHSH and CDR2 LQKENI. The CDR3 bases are TGTGCCAGCTCACCCGGACAGATGAACACTGAAGCTTTCTTT. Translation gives CASSPGQMNTEAFF.

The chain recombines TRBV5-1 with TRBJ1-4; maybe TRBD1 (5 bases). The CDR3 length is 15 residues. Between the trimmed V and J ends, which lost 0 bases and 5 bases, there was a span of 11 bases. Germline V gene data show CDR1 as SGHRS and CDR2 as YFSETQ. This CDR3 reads CASSLVGDLNEKLFF. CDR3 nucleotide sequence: TGCGCCAGCAGCTTGGTGGGGGACTTGAATGAAAAACTGTTTTTT.

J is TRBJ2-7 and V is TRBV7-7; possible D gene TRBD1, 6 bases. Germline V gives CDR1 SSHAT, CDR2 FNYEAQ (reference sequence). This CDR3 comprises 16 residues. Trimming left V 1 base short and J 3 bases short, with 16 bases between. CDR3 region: CASSLDPGTPYYEQYF. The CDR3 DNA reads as TGTGCCAGCAGCTTAGATCCTGGGACACCGTACTACGAGCAGTACTTC. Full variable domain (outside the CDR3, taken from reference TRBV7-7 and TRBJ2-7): GAGVSQSPRYKVTKRGQDVTLRCDPISSHATLYWYQQALGQGPEFLTYFNYEAQPDKSGLPSDRFSAERPEGSISTLTIQRTEQRDSAMYRCASSLDPGTPYYEQYFGPGTRLTVT.

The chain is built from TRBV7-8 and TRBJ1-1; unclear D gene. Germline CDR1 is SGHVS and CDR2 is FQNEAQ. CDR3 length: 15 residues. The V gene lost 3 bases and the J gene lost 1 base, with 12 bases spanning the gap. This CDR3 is CASSLSWAPNTEAFF. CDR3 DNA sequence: TGTGCCAGCAGCTTGTCCTGGGCCCCGAACACTGAAGCTTTCTTT.

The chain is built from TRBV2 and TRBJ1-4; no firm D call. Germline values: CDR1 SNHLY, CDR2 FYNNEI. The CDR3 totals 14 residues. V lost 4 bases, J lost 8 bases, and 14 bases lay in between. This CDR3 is CASSAGGIGEKLFF. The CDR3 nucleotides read TGTGCCAGCAGTGCTGGAGGAATAGGGGAAAAACTGTTTTTT. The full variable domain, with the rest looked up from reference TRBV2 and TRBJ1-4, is EPEVTQTPSHQVTQMGQEVILRCVPISNHLYFYWYRQILGQKVEFLVSFYNNEISEKSEIFDDQFSVERPDGSNFTLKIRSTKLEDSAMYFCASSAGGIGEKLFFGSGTQLSVL.

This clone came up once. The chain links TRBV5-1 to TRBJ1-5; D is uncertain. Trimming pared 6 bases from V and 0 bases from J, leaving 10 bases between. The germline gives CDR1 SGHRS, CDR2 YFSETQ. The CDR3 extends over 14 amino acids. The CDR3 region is CASKPGLSNQPQHF. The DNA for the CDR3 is TGCGCCAGCAAACCAGGACTTAGCAATCAGCCCCAGCATTTT.

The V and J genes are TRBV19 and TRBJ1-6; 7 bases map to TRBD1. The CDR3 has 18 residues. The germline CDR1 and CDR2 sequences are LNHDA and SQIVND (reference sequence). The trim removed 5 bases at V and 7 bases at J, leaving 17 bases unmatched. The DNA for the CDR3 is TGTGCCAGTAGTGTTACCGGGACAGTGTCTTATTGGAATTCACCCCTCCACTTT. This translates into CASSVTGTVSYWNSPLHF.

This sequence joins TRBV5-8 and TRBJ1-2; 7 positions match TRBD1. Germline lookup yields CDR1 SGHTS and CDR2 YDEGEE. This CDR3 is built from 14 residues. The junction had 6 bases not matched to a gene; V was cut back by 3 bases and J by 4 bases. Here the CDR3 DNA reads TGTGCCAGCAGCTCTTTACAGGGGAGCTATGGCTACACCTTC. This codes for CASSSLQGSYGYTF.

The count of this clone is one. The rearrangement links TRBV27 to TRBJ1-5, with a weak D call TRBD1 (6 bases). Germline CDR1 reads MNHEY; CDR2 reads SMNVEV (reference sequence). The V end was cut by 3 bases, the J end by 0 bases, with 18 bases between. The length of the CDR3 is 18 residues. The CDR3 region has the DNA TGTGCCAGCAGTTTGTGGGACACAGATTGGAATAGCAATCAGCCCCAGCATTTT. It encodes CASSLWDTDWNSNQPQHF.

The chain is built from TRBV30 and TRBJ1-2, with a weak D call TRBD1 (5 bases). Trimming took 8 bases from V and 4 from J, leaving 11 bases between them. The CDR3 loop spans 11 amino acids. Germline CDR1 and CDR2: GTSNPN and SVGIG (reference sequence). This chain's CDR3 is CARQRPYGYTF. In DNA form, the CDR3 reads TGTGCCAGACAGAGACCCTATGGCTACACCTTC.

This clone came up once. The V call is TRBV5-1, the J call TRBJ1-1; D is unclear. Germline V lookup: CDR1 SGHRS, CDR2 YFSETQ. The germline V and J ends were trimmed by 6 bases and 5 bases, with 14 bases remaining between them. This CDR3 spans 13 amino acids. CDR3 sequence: CASIAGPGTEAFF. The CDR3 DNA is TGCGCCAGCATCGCGGGTCCGGGAACTGAAGCTTTCTTT.

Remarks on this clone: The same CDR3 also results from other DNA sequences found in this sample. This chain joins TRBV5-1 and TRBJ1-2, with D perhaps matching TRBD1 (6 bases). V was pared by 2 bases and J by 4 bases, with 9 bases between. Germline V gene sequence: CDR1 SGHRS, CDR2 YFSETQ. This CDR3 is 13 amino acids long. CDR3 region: CASSLGQSYGYTF. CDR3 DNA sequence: TGCGCCAGCAGCTTAGGACAGAGCTATGGCTACACCTTC.

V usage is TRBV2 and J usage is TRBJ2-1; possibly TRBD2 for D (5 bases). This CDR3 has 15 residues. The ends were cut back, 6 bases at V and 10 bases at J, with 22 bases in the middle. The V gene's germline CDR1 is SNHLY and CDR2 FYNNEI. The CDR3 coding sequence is TGTGCCAGCAGATTTGGAACTAGGGCCCCGCGAGAGCAGTTCTTC. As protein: CASRFGTRAPREQFF.

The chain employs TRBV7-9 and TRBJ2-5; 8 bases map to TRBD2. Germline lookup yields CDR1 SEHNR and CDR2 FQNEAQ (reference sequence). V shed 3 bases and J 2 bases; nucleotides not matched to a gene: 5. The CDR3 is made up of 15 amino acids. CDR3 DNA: TGTGCCAGCAGCTTGGGGTCTAGCGGGCAAGAGACCCAGTACTTC. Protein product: CASSLGSSGQETQYF.

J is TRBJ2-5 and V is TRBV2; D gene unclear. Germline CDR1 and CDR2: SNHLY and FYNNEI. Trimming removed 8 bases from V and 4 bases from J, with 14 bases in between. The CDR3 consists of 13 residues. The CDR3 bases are TGTGCCAGCTCGCAGAATGCAGGAGAGACCCAGTACTTC. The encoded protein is CASSQNAGETQYF.

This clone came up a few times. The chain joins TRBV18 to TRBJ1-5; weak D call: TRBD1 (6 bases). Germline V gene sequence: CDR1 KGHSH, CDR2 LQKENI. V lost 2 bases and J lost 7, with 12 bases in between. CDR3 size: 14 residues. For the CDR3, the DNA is TGTGCCAGCTCACCAGGCAGGGGAGTCCAGCCCCAGCATTTT. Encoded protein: CASSPGRGVQPQHF.

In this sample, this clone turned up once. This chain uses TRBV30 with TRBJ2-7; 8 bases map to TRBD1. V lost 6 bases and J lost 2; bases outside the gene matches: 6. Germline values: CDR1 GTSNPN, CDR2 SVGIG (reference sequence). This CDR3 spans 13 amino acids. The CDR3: CACLTGVAYEQYF. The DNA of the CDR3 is TGTGCCTGCCTGACAGGGGTGGCCTACGAGCAGTACTTC.

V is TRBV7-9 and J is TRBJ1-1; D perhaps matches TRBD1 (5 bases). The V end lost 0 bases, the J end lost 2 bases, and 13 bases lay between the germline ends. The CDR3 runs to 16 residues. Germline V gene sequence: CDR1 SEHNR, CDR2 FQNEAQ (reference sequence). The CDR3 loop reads CASSLAGRGLNTEAFF. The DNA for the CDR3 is TGTGCCAGCAGCTTAGCGGGGAGGGGCCTCAACACTGAAGCTTTCTTT.

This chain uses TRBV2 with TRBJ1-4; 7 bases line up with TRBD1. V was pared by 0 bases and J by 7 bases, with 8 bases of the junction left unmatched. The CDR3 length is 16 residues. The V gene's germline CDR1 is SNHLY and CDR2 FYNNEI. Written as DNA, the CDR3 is TGTGCCAGCAGTGAAGCGCTTGGAGGGGGCTTTGAAAAACTGTTTTTT. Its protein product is CASSEALGGGFEKLFF.

CDR3: CASSRGQGLGYTF. The CDR3 DNA reads as TGTGCCAGCAGCCGGGGACAGGGATTAGGCTACACCTTC. The genes are TRBV6-5 and TRBJ1-2, with TRBD1 identical over 9 bases. V shed 6 bases and J 8 bases; nucleotides not matched to a gene: 7. CDR1 and CDR2 (germline): MNHEY, SVGAGI. This CDR3 comprises 13 residues.

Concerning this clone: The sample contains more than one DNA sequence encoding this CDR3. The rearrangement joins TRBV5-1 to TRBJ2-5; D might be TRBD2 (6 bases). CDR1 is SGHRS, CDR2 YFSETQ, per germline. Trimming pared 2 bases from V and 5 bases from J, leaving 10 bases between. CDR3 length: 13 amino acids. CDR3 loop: CASSFGGGETQYF. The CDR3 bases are TGCGCCAGCAGCTTCGGGGGTGGCGAGACCCAGTACTTC. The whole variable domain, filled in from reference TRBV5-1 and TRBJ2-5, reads KAGVTQTPRYLIKTRGQQVTLSCSPISGHRSVSWYQQTPGQGLQFLFEYFSETQRNKGNFPGRFSGRQFSNSRSEMNVSTLELGDSALYLCASSFGGGETQYFGPGTRLLVL.

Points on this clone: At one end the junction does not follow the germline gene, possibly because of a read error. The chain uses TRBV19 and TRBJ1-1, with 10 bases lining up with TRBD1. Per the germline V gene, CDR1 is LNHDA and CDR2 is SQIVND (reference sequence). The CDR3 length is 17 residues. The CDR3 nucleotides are TGTACCAGTAGAACGGGACAGGGGAGGAAGTTGGGCACTGAAGCTTTCTTT. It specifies CTSRTGQGRKLGTEAFF.